What follows describes a single T cell receptor beta chain. Its antigen remains unidentified. The record originates from a study of blood T cells in healthy people across ages. Study-level points and caveats: TCR beta diversity, measured per million T cells, fell in a roughly linear way with age.

Next came a second PCR, run for about 7 to 12 cycles, which used a sample-barcoded 5' primer along with a J-beta primer mix. Each CDR3 protein gets one entry after TCRdb re-called the 5' RACE reads with MiXCR. This sample has hundreds of thousands of distinct CDR3 sequences, with approximately 30% found just once. V dropped 6 bases and J dropped 8 bases, with 16 bases sitting between them. Germline V CDR1 and CDR2: DFQATT, SNEGSKA (reference sequence). There are 13 residues in the CDR3. Each of the donors had ten milliliters of peripheral blood drawn into EDTA-treated Vacutainer tubes. Sequenced sample: blood. The TCR sequence derives from a woman older than 75 in good health. The chain combines TRBV20-1 with TRBJ1-4, with a possible D match to TRBD1 (5 bases). In DNA form, the CDR3 reads TGCAGTGCCCAGTGGCAGGGTAACGAAAAACTGTTTTTT. Amino acids: CSAQWQGNEKLFF.